The present entry profiles one T cell receptor beta chain with its context. It has no known antigen specificity. The record has no base qualities; no much larger clone is one base away. V is shortened by 4 bases, J by 4 bases, and the region joining them spans 13 bases. The CDR3 runs 14 amino acids, cysteine and phenylalanine included. CDR3 DNA only is kept here, 42 bases in frame from base 1. CDR1 and CDR2 are read off the germline V gene (reference sequence) as SGHNT and YYREEE. These data belong to a study of vaccination effects on CD4 cells after COVID-19 (dated by TCRdb to between 2021 and 2022). A note on the overall study: In the ViraFEST assay, PBMC were stimulated with viral peptide pools, and TCR sequencing was then used to find antigen-specific CD4+ T cell clonotypes based on their expansion. In both COVID-19 convalescent patients and infection-naive vaccine recipients, the study compared SARS-CoV-2 spike-specific CD4+ TCR repertoires from before mRNA vaccination with those from after it. A total of 10 COVID-19 convalescent patients and a few SARS-CoV-2-naive healthy vaccine recipients were included in the full study. Post-vaccine samples across the study were collected a median of 72 days after the second dose, with a range of 14 to 241. Cultures from other donors in the study were sequenced using the Oncomine TCR Beta short-read assay on an Illumina iSeq 100. Each well held 1.5 million to 2.5 million PBMC cultured in IMDM containing around 5% human AB serum, 8 to 10 IU/ml IL-2 and gentamicin, along with around 11 ug/ml peptides. What the work shows at the level of the full study, not this receptor alone: Among healthy vaccine recipients, nearly all vaccine-induced clones were SARS-CoV-2 mono-reactive, and only 1 of 255 was cross-reactive with common cold coronaviruses. The study was limited by a small number of convalescent patients, and early post-infection timepoints were lacking. Marked clonal contraction was observed in both infection-induced and vaccine-induced clones at late post-vaccination timepoints, consistent with waning T cell responses.

Library preparation was by the immunoSEQ multiplex PCR assay. TCR beta CDR3 sequencing was performed on DNA from the cultured, isolated CD4+ T cells. As for the authors' bioinformatics: Non-productive TCR sequences were removed, reads were trimmed to the CDR3 region, and CDR3s of at least 7 amino acids were retained. The MANAFEST web app was used to identify antigen-specific clonotypes by comparing expansion in peptide wells with expansion in reference cultures. To be called positive, a clone needed expansion at FDR<0.05 compared with the reference and with all other wells, an odds ratio greater than 5, and a frequency greater than 0.1% in two replicate wells. Clonotypes significantly expanded in SARS-CoV-2 spike wells and in at least one common cold coronavirus spike condition were defined as cross-reactive. Using the stringdist R package, CDR3 similarity was measured by Levenshtein distance, and unrooted trees were constructed with ape in R 3.6.1. The source is immuneACCESS, and TCRdb retained only in-frame sequences with V and J called. Part of the clones is not carried over; for the studies checked, unresolved V genes explain less than half of this, and the remainder is unexplained. V, J and clone size reflect that table, while D and trimming were determined from the DNA. This sample has about 71,000 clones in its table, and less than 85% of those were observed once. 2% to 3% of the sample rests with the top ten.

After approximately 11 days of culture, CD4+ T cells were isolated with the EasySep CD4+ T cell isolation kit. Each participant got two doses of an mRNA SARS-CoV-2 vaccine, either BNT162b2 or mRNA-1273. Healthy vaccine recipients had no prior SARS-CoV-2 infection, confirmed by negative nucleocapsid antibodies before and after vaccination. Half of the culture medium was replaced with fresh IL-2-containing medium on days 3 and 7. Unless otherwise noted, each peptide stimulation condition was cultured in triplicate wells. PBMC were separated from whole blood using Ficoll-Paque Plus gradient centrifugation and were then either cryopreserved at -140C or used fresh. The QIAamp micro DNA kit was used to extract genomic DNA from the cultured CD4+ T cells.

The material sequenced was CD4+ T cells from PBMCs cultured without peptide, taken after COVID-19 vaccination. Recombination joined TRBV5-4 with TRBJ2-3; the D gene assignment is perhaps TRBD1 or TRBD2, with each matching 5 bases. The TCR was taken from a human donor who received a COVID-19 vaccine. The sequenced DNA is TGTGCCAGCAGCCCGGGACCGATCTCAGATACGCAGTATTTT. Translated, it gives CASSPGPISDTQYF.